The present TCR beta chain was sequenced within a study of blood T cell repertoires in COVID-19. Germline CDR1 reads KGHSH; CDR2 reads LQKENI. There are 15 residues in the CDR3. V was shortened by 0 bases and J by 1 base, with 9 bases between the two germline ends. Seattle participants joined during active infection and were tracked over time. Authors' methods: How many nucleated cells were present was estimated from reference gene primer amplification. This table comes from immunoSEQ multiplex PCR, and its TCRdb copy is limited to in-frame clones, with some not included. The V and J calls and clone size are taken from that table; D and trimming were inferred from the DNA. Of some 290,000 clones in the sample, roughly 90% were seen once.

The sequence was collected from a woman in her 30s with COVID-19, enrolled during active disease. V is TRBV18 and J is TRBJ2-5, with a possible D match to TRBD1 (5 bases). Sequencing input: peripheral blood. DNA of the CDR3: TGTGCCAGCTCACCACCGACAGTAAGCCAAGAGACCCAGTACTTC. Protein sequence: CASSPPTVSQETQYF.